This T cell receptor (beta chain) was sequenced during a study of Ad26.COV2.S vaccination and SARS-CoV-2 variants. Treatment meaning: over 15 received Ad26.COV2.S at low or high dose, single or two shots; about 5 received placebo; per-sample allocation not given. After the first vaccine or placebo injection, samples were drawn on day 63. Repertoires were generated with immunoSEQ multiplex PCR, while TCRdb's copy carries only in-frame clones and drops some. The top ten hold 9.5% to 12% of the sample, which has about 350,000 clones, approximately 86% seen once. The V end was cut by 6 bases, the J end by 8 bases, with 14 bases between. Germline V gene lookup returns CDR1 SGHTA and CDR2 FQGNSA. This CDR3 has 13 residues.

The receptor was isolated from a person between 18 and 59 years old who received the Ad26.COV2.S COVID-19 vaccine or a placebo. The chain carries TRBV7-2 and TRBJ2-1; D may correspond to TRBD1 or TRBD2 (5 bases each). This specimen was peripheral blood, taken in a trial of Ad26.COV2.S vaccine versus placebo. The DNA of the CDR3 is TGTGCCAGCAGATTACTTGGGGGTCATGAGCAGTTCTTC. Translation: CASRLLGGHEQFF. Full variable domain (missing parts from reference TRBV7-2 and TRBJ2-1): GAGVSQSPSNKVTEKGKDVELRCDPISGHTALYWYRQSLGQGLEFLIYFQGNSAPDKSGLPSDRFSAERTGGSVSTLTIQRTQQEDSAVYLCASRLLGGHEQFFGPGTRLTVL.